This T cell receptor beta chain was identified in a study of T cells expressing NK-cell markers. Looking at the study overall: Sequenced donors, eight in total, included seven who were HCMV-seropositive and one who was seronegative.

Notes on the study in general: Expanded NKG2C+ T cell clones were not confirmed as HCMV-specific.

Concerning this clonotype: Its antigen remains unidentified.

TCRdb processed the 5' RACE reads again and assigns one entry to each CDR3 protein, with no DNA. This repertoire includes roughly 380,000 distinct CDR3 sequences. The sequenced material came from blood T cells: a sorted CD56 or NKG2C T cell subset, CD4+ or CD8+ T cells, or bulk PBMC T cells (not recorded which). The TCR sequence derives from a man aged 18-70 years in good health.

Here the CDR3 reads CASKGRANTGELFF. The J gene is TRBJ2-2, the V gene TRBV27. The CDR3 runs to 14 residues. Looked up from germline, CDR1 is MNHEY and CDR2 is SMNVEV (reference sequence).